The T cell receptor (beta chain) under discussion was sequenced for a study of blood T cell repertoires in COVID-19. Looking at the study overall: Sites in the United States, Italy and Spain provided acute and convalescent COVID-19 samples.

Assay: immunoSEQ multiplex PCR; the TCRdb copy retains only in-frame clones and omits some. The sample lists over 200,000 clones; approximately 88% were seen once. The CDR3 runs to 12 residues. Germline V CDR1 and CDR2: SEHNR, FQNEAQ (reference sequence). V dropped 5 bases and J dropped 6 bases, with 11 bases sitting between them. The chain employs TRBV7-9 and TRBJ2-7; D uncertain. What was sequenced was PBMCs or T cells enriched from blood (not recorded which). The sequence was obtained from a woman aged 30 to 39 who had been exposed to COVID-19. The CDR3 loop is CASSQTQTEQYF. CDR3 nucleotide sequence: TGTGCCAGCAGCCAGACTCAAACCGAGCAGTACTTC.